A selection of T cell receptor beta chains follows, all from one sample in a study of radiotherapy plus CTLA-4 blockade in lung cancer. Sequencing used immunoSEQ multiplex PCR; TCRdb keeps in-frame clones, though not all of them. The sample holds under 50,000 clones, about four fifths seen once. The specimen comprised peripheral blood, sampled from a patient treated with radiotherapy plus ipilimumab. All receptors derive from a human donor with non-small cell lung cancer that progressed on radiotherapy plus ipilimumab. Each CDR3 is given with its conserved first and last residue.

CDR3aa: CASSVLGELFF
v_gene: TRBV6-1
j_gene: TRBJ2-2

CDR3aa: CASSRTNQETQYF
v_gene: TRBV13
j_gene: TRBJ2-5

CDR3aa: CASSLQQGLDTQYF
v_gene: TRBV5-6
j_gene: TRBJ2-3

CDR3aa: CAIATGQGALEAFF
v_gene: TRBV10-3
j_gene: TRBJ1-1

CDR3aa: CASSPVTGWSYGYTF
v_gene: TRBV14
j_gene: TRBJ1-2

CDR3aa: CSVGGGIWSDTQYF
v_gene: TRBV29-1
j_gene: TRBJ2-3

CDR3aa: CSGGQGRNEKLFF
v_gene: TRBV29-1
j_gene: TRBJ1-4

CDR3aa: CASSQGGVITGELFF
v_gene: TRBV4-3
j_gene: TRBJ2-2

CDR3aa: CASSPEGTGRKLFF
v_gene: TRBV7-6
j_gene: TRBJ1-4

CDR3aa: CASSEQAANTEAFF
v_gene: TRBV2
j_gene: TRBJ1-1

CDR3aa: CASSRGQGFQETQYF
v_gene: TRBV25-1
j_gene: TRBJ2-5

CDR3aa: CASSQGQNYGYTF
v_gene: TRBV6-1
j_gene: TRBJ1-2

CDR3aa: CASSQDLVSSASGNTIYF
v_gene: TRBV4-1
j_gene: TRBJ1-3

CDR3aa: CASSYRTGEQYF
v_gene: TRBV6-5
j_gene: TRBJ2-7

CDR3aa: CASSHRDSNTEAFF
v_gene: TRBV11-3
j_gene: TRBJ1-1

CDR3aa: CSVRAATYEQYF
v_gene: TRBV29-1
j_gene: TRBJ2-7

CDR3aa: CASSLGLAQETQYF
v_gene: TRBV18
j_gene: TRBJ2-5

CDR3aa: CASSQLPGTGDEKLFF
v_gene: TRBV4-2
j_gene: TRBJ1-4

CDR3aa: CASSRTGGNEQFF
v_gene: TRBV18
j_gene: TRBJ2-1

CDR3aa: CASAIGENQPQHF
v_gene: TRBV6-5
j_gene: TRBJ1-5

CDR3aa: CASSAGLAGGFEQYF
v_gene: TRBV5-1
j_gene: NA

CDR3aa: CASSQVGRGFTGELFF
v_gene: TRBV4-3
j_gene: TRBJ2-2

CDR3aa: CASSYSFTGTQETQYF
v_gene: TRBV6-5
j_gene: TRBJ2-5

CDR3aa: CASRSLGQGYNEQFF
v_gene: TRBV7-3
j_gene: TRBJ2-1

CDR3aa: CASSVGGLVDEQFF
v_gene: TRBV9
j_gene: TRBJ2-1

CDR3aa: CASRDGQGEYGYTF
v_gene: TRBV27
j_gene: TRBJ1-2

CDR3aa: CASRGGTSGTSRTDTQYF
v_gene: TRBV2
j_gene: TRBJ2-3

CDR3aa: CASSFGTGGNSPLHF
v_gene: TRBV11-2
j_gene: TRBJ1-6

CDR3aa: CASSTSTEAFF
v_gene: TRBV7-9
j_gene: TRBJ1-1

CDR3aa: CSVEYGTDINTEAFF
v_gene: TRBV29-1
j_gene: TRBJ1-1

CDR3aa: CATSRDRGQNEKLFF
v_gene: TRBV15
j_gene: TRBJ1-4

CDR3aa: CASSLGGTGNQPQHF
v_gene: TRBV7-2
j_gene: TRBJ1-5

CDR3aa: CASSLKGGGFTDTQYF
v_gene: TRBV7-2
j_gene: TRBJ2-3

CDR3aa: CATQTGTINSPLHF
v_gene: TRBV2
j_gene: TRBJ1-6

CDR3aa: CASTTGVAEETQYF
v_gene: TRBV6-1
j_gene: TRBJ2-5

CDR3aa: CASSLGASYNEQFF
v_gene: TRBV7-9
j_gene: TRBJ2-1

CDR3aa: CASSRWDRWNEKLFF
v_gene: TRBV11-2
j_gene: TRBJ1-4

CDR3aa: CASSLSPRGGPGAYGYTF
v_gene: TRBV7-2
j_gene: TRBJ1-2

CDR3aa: CASSRTGSKANVLTF
v_gene: TRBV7-9
j_gene: TRBJ2-6

CDR3aa: CASSQGATNEKLFF
v_gene: TRBV4-1
j_gene: TRBJ1-4

CDR3aa: CSASSEEAFF
v_gene: TRBV20-1
j_gene: TRBJ1-1